These T cell receptor beta chains were read from a single sample in a study of cytomegalovirus exposure and HLA in healthy donors. TCRdb's copy holds only in-frame clones and misses some; the assay was immunoSEQ multiplex PCR. The data contain about 82,000 clones, 84% of them singletons. The sequenced sample consisted of PBMCs. The receptor source for this set is a man aged 65-85 years in good health and CMV-seropositive. Each CDR3 is given with its conserved first and last residue. Fields, in order: J gene, clone size, V gene, D gene, CDR3 protein, CDR3 DNA. A D gene is named only where the DNA matches it firmly. For some rows the clone size is stated as once, few or many, or as a class when expanded; others skip it.

j_gene: TRBJ1-1; abundance: NA; v_gene: TRBV2; d_gene: NA; CDR3aa: CASVRGEDTEAFF; CDR3nt: TGTGCCAGCGTGCGGGGTGAGGACACTGAAGCTTTCTTT
j_gene: TRBJ1-3; abundance: NA; v_gene: TRBV14; d_gene: NA; CDR3aa: CASSQERGHGNTIYF; CDR3nt: TGTGCCAGCAGCCAAGAACGCGGGCATGGAAACACCATATATTTT
j_gene: TRBJ2-1; abundance: NA; v_gene: TRBV7-2; d_gene: TRBD2; CDR3aa: CASSLSDPGLARYNEQFF; CDR3nt: TGTGCCAGCAGCTTAAGCGATCCGGGACTAGCGAGATACAATGAGCAGTTCTTC
j_gene: TRBJ2-7; abundance: NA; v_gene: TRBV2; d_gene: NA; CDR3aa: CAPGRDSRRYEQYF; CDR3nt: TGTGCCCCGGGTAGGGACTCTCGACGTTACGAGCAGTACTTC
j_gene: TRBJ1-2; abundance: NA; v_gene: TRBV2; d_gene: NA; CDR3aa: CASSKREGGKDYGYTF; CDR3nt: TGTGCCAGCAGTAAGAGGGAGGGCGGCAAGGACTATGGCTACACCTTC
j_gene: TRBJ2-7; abundance: NA; v_gene: TRBV11-2; d_gene: TRBD2; CDR3aa: CASSLDDSGVDSYEQYF; CDR3nt: TGTGCCAGCAGCTTAGACGACAGCGGGGTTGACTCCTACGAGCAGTACTTC
j_gene: TRBJ1-1; abundance: once; v_gene: TRBV19; d_gene: NA; CDR3aa: CATQGTIEAFF; CDR3nt: TGTGCCACCCAGGGGACAATTGAAGCTTTCTTT
j_gene: TRBJ2-7; abundance: once; v_gene: TRBV29-1; d_gene: TRBD1; CDR3aa: CSVSGQGDSHEQYF; CDR3nt: TGCAGCGTTTCGGGACAGGGAGACTCCCACGAGCAGTACTTC
j_gene: TRBJ1-5; abundance: once; v_gene: TRBV9; d_gene: NA; CDR3aa: CASSFSPNQPQHF; CDR3nt: TGTGCCAGCAGCTTTAGCCCCAATCAGCCCCAGCATTTT
j_gene: TRBJ1-6; abundance: NA; v_gene: TRBV30; d_gene: NA; CDR3aa: CAWSVNSSPLHF; CDR3nt: TGTGCCTGGAGTGTAAACAGCTCACCCCTCCACTTT
j_gene: TRBJ1-5; abundance: NA; v_gene: TRBV7-2; d_gene: NA; CDR3aa: CASSLGVGENQPQHF; CDR3nt: TGTGCCAGCAGCTTAGGGGTAGGGGAAAATCAGCCCCAGCATTTT
j_gene: TRBJ2-5; abundance: NA; v_gene: TRBV18; d_gene: NA; CDR3aa: CASSATEQETQYF; CDR3nt: TGTGCCAGCTCAGCGACAGAACAAGAGACCCAGTACTTC
j_gene: TRBJ2-5; abundance: NA; v_gene: TRBV5-1; d_gene: TRBD2; CDR3aa: CASSLAGVAGQETQYF; CDR3nt: TGCGCCAGCAGCTTGGCCGGGGTAGCGGGGCAAGAGACCCAGTACTTC
j_gene: TRBJ1-3; abundance: NA; v_gene: TRBV2; d_gene: NA; CDR3aa: CASSERGHSGNTIYF; CDR3nt: TGTGCCAGCAGTGAAAGGGGCCATTCTGGAAACACCATATATTTT
j_gene: TRBJ2-7; abundance: NA; v_gene: TRBV6-6; d_gene: TRBD2; CDR3aa: CASRRTSGESYEQYF; CDR3nt: TGCGCCAGCAGGCGGACTAGCGGTGAATCCTACGAGCAGTACTTC
j_gene: TRBJ1-4; abundance: once; v_gene: TRBV18; d_gene: NA; CDR3aa: CASSPRHRNEKLFF; CDR3nt: TGTGCCAGCTCACCGAGGCACCGAAATGAAAAACTGTTTTTT
j_gene: TRBJ2-5; abundance: NA; v_gene: TRBV29-1; d_gene: NA; CDR3aa: CSVEYLETQYF; CDR3nt: TGCAGCGTTGAATATTTGGAGACCCAGTACTTC